The rows below give T cell receptor beta chains drawn from one sample of a study of control samples from healthy donors and cancer patients. Assay: immunoSEQ multiplex PCR; the TCRdb copy retains only in-frame clones and omits some. The table includes under 150,000 clones, roughly 88% detected once. The sequenced material came from blood. These receptors all come from a man between 35 and 55 years old in good health. The CDR3 runs from the conserved cysteine through the conserved F or W.

V	J	CDR3
TRBV5-3	TRBJ1-2	CARSQIQGPLGYGYTF
TRBV24-1	TRBJ2-7	CATSDPGTGGYEQYF
TRBV19	TRBJ2-7	CATRGDGRRGTYEQYF
TRBV7-9	TRBJ2-7	CASDGLTYEQYF
TRBV24-1	TRBJ1-5	CATSSRVTNQPQHF
TRBV24-1	TRBJ2-3	CATSDGVAGVDTQYF
TRBV4-3	TRBJ1-1	CASSQDPLGEMNTEAFF
TRBV12-5	TRBJ1-3	CASGQRGLVDTIYF
TRBV5-4	TRBJ2-3	CASSAAGGYTDTQYF
TRBV7-8	TRBJ2-2	CASSPRWDAGTGELFF
TRBV7-3	TRBJ1-2	CASSFGQGSSGYTF
TRBV7-3	TRBJ2-6	CASSLEGRMGRESSGANVLTF
TRBV19	TRBJ2-5	CASSTRATGWETQYF
TRBV21-1	TRBJ2-3	CASEGTRLAGGNTDTQYF
TRBV7-2	TRBJ2-2	CASSLGRNTGELFF
TRBV7-3	TRBJ2-1	CASSPSTSGGWNEQFF
TRBV30	TRBJ1-4	CAWRSSGSTNEKLFF
TRBV27	TRBJ2-3	CASKISGTAFTDTQYF
TRBV5-1	TRBJ1-3	CASSFGSSGNTIYF
TRBV9	TRBJ1-4	CASSPVGTVNEKLFF
TRBV10-2	TRBJ1-1	CASNQGAQGAFF
TRBV7-9	TRBJ1-1	CASSLAGPADSAFF
TRBV6-5	TRBJ2-7	CASSFAGTGTYEQYF
TRBV30	TRBJ2-7	CAWSTGTGIYEQYF
TRBV12-3/TRBV12-4	TRBJ2-7	CASSLVLTYEQYF
TRBV4-2	TRBJ2-3	CASSHADPTDTQYF
TRBV18	TRBJ2-3	CASSPAGVGRTDTQYF
TRBV9	TRBJ2-6	CASSVRQGAPGANVLTF
TRBV18	TRBJ1-2	CASSLGERYGYTF
TRBV24-1	TRBJ1-4	CATSDTPRAGKIEKLFF
TRBV4-1	TRBJ1-5	CASSPWTGDQPQHF
TRBV3-1/TRBV3-2	TRBJ2-7	CASSQYSGGAAREQYF
TRBV29-1	TRBJ1-3	CSVDEGGENTIYF
TRBV5-8	TRBJ1-2	CASSLRSHRGNYGYTF
TRBV6-5	TRBJ1-2	CASSSQGAIYGYTF
TRBV19	TRBJ1-2	CASRDRGYGSGYGYTF
TRBV7-8	TRBJ2-5	CASSIADRQETQYF
TRBV6-5	TRBJ2-1	CATRGRYNEQFF
TRBV5-4	TRBJ1-1	CASSARGTAKNTEAFF
TRBV19	TRBJ1-6	CASSIDHKGGPSPLHF
TRBV30	TRBJ2-2	CAWRGTRNTGELFF
TRBV7-2	TRBJ1-2	CASSEQGAAIYGYTF
TRBV5-1	TRBJ1-1	CASSDQPGQGNTEAFF
TRBV7-2	TRBJ1-5	CASSPRQVGESNQPQHF